Presented here are 17 T cell receptor beta chains from one specimen sequenced in a study of blood T cell repertoires in COVID-19. TCRdb keeps only in-frame clones here, not all; method: immunoSEQ multiplex PCR. The data contain 450,000 or so clones, over 75% of them seen just once; the ten biggest clones take up 1.5% to 1.9%. The sample consisted of peripheral blood. The receptors shown here come from a middle-aged woman with COVID-19, enrolled during active disease.

The genes are TRBV5-8 and TRBJ1-5; D remains ambiguous. The germline V gene has CDR1 SGHTS and CDR2 YDEGEE. Deletions cut 5 bases from V and 0 bases from J, with 12 bases between. The CDR3 is 15 residues long. CDR3 protein: CASRNPLYSNQPQHF. The CDR3 nucleotides are TGTGCCAGCAGAAACCCACTCTATAGCAATCAGCCCCAGCATTTT.

The rearrangement links TRBV9 to TRBJ2-3, with D perhaps TRBD2 (5 bases). The CDR3 runs 13 residues. V was clipped by 3 bases and J by 2 bases, with 7 bases between them. Germline loops: CDR1 SGDLS, CDR2 YYNGEE. CDR3 protein: CASSARDTDTQYF. The CDR3 DNA sequence: TGTGCCAGCAGCGCCCGGGACACAGATACGCAGTATTTT. The variable domain in full, with the rest retrieved from reference TRBV9 and TRBJ2-3, is DSGVTQTPKHLITATGQRVTLRCSPRSGDLSVYWYQQSLDQGLQFLIQYYNGEERAKGNILERFSAQQFPDLHSELNLSSLELGDSALYFCASSARDTDTQYFGPGTRLTVL.

The chain recombines TRBV6-6 with TRBJ1-2, with a tentative D call TRBD1 (6 bases). There are 15 residues in the CDR3. Germline values: CDR1 MNHNY, CDR2 SVGAGI (reference sequence). With 5 bases removed from V and 5 bases from J, the gap between germline ends came to 18 bases. CDR3 loop: CASSPSQGSRYGYTF. DNA of the CDR3: TGTGCCAGCAGTCCTTCCCAGGGGAGTAGGTATGGCTACACCTTC.

V usage is TRBV18 and J usage is TRBJ2-7; D may be TRBD1 (6 bases). CDR1 is KGHSH, CDR2 LQKENI, per germline. The CDR3 extends over 15 amino acids. V lost 4 bases and J 2 bases, leaving 15 bases between the germline ends. This CDR3 reads CASSLTGTFPYEQYF. In DNA form, the CDR3 reads TGTGCCAGCTCACTAACAGGGACCTTCCCCTACGAGCAGTACTTC.

The chain couples TRBV5-1 to TRBJ1-2; 10 bases line up with TRBD1. With V trimmed by 4 bases and J by 2 bases, 2 bases remained unmatched. The CDR3 covers 14 residues. The V gene's germline CDR1 is SGHRS and CDR2 YFSETQ. CDR3 DNA sequence: TGCGCCAGCAGCCCGGACAGGGGGAACTATGGCTACACCTTC. It is translated as CASSPDRGNYGYTF. Full variable domain (remainder filled in from reference TRBV5-1 and TRBJ1-2): KAGVTQTPRYLIKTRGQQVTLSCSPISGHRSVSWYQQTPGQGLQFLFEYFSETQRNKGNFPGRFSGRQFSNSRSEMNVSTLELGDSALYLCASSPDRGNYGYTFGSGTRLTVV.

This chain uses TRBV28 with TRBJ1-1; weak D call: TRBD1 (6 bases). Germline lookup yields CDR1 MDHEN and CDR2 SYDVKM. The CDR3 contains 16 residues. Trimming took off 7 bases at V and 3 bases at J, with 21 bases between the two ends. CDR3 DNA sequence: TGTGCCAGCAAAGAATGGGGGGGCGGTATCTACACTGAAGCTTTCTTT. Its translation: CASKEWGGGIYTEAFF. The entire variable domain, with the rest obtained from reference TRBV28 and TRBJ1-1, is as follows: DVKVTQSSRYLVKRTGEKVFLECVQDMDHENMFWYRQDPGLGLRLIYFSYDVKMKEKGDIPEGYSVSREKKERFSLILESASTNQTSMYLCASKEWGGGIYTEAFFGQGTRLTVV.

The CDR3, as DNA: TGTGCCAGCTCACCCCTCGGACTACCGGACCATGGCTACACCTTC. Protein: CASSPLGLPDHGYTF. V and J are TRBV18 and TRBJ1-2; D is ambiguous. V was trimmed by 3 bases and J by 6 bases, leaving 17 bases between them. CDR1 is KGHSH and CDR2 is LQKENI in the germline V gene. This CDR3 has 15 amino acids.

The chain recombines TRBV12-3 or TRBV12-4 with TRBJ1-5, with unresolved D. Between the trimmed V and J ends, which lost 7 bases and 6 bases, there was a span of 13 bases. The CDR3 is 13 amino acids. The CDR3 loop is CASTGVKGQPQHF. The CDR3 DNA follows: TGTGCCAGCACCGGGGTTAAGGGTCAGCCCCAGCATTTT.

In its sample, this clone was seen a few times. This CDR3 reads CASSPGSGELFF. The CDR3 coding sequence is TGCGCCAGCAGCCCAGGGTCCGGGGAGCTGTTTTTT. The rearrangement links TRBV5-1 to TRBJ2-2, with D possibly being TRBD1 (5 bases). Germline-derived CDR1 and CDR2 are SGHRS and YFSETQ. There are 12 residues in the CDR3. V lost 4 bases and J 6 bases, leaving 7 bases between the germline ends. The variable domain in full, with the rest retrieved from reference TRBV5-1 and TRBJ2-2, is KAGVTQTPRYLIKTRGQQVTLSCSPISGHRSVSWYQQTPGQGLQFLFEYFSETQRNKGNFPGRFSGRQFSNSRSEMNVSTLELGDSALYLCASSPGSGELFFGEGSRLTVL.

The genes are TRBV30 and TRBJ1-2; D remains unclear. CDR3 length equals 12 residues. V was cut by 3 bases and J by 5 bases, with 10 bases left in between. Germline V gene lookup returns CDR1 GTSNPN and CDR2 SVGIG (reference sequence). The CDR3 reads CAWRKGSYGYTF. For the CDR3, the DNA is TGTGCCTGGAGGAAAGGGAGTTATGGCTACACCTTC.

This rearrangement joins TRBV6-5 to TRBJ2-2, with D perhaps TRBD2 (6 bases). Germline CDR1 is MNHEY and CDR2 is SVGAGI. The CDR3 has 14 residues. Trimming cost V 6 bases and J 4 bases, with 12 bases left between them. The CDR3 here is CASRRGDATGELFF. In DNA form, the CDR3 reads TGTGCCAGCAGGCGGGGAGACGCCACCGGGGAGCTGTTTTTT.

This chain uses TRBV21-1 with TRBJ1-3; the DNA was not used to check the table's D call, TRBD1. TRBV21-1 represents a pseudogene. The CDR3 contains 21 residues. The CDR3 is CASCVSWHGTALNWTGNTIYF. CDR3 in DNA: TGTGCCAGCTGTGTGTCGTGGCACGGGACAGCACTAAATTGGACTGGAAACACCATATATTTT.

V usage is TRBV7-9 and J usage is TRBJ2-5; no clear D gene. This CDR3 has 13 residues. Trimming removed 2 bases at V and 5 bases at J, with 9 bases between. Germline V CDR1 and CDR2: SEHNR, FQNEAQ (reference sequence). CDR3: CASSLNPGETQYF. The CDR3 bases are TGTGCCAGCAGCTTAAATCCCGGGGAGACCCAGTACTTC.

The chain links TRBV28 to TRBJ1-1; 7 bases match TRBD1. The junction had 1 base not matched to a gene; V was cut back by 8 bases and J by 7 bases. This CDR3 spans 10 amino acids. CDR1 is MDHEN, CDR2 SYDVKM, per germline. The CDR3 bases are TGTGCCAGCGGACAGGATGAAGCTTTCTTT. It is translated as CASGQDEAFF.

The chain carries TRBV18 and TRBJ1-2, with 7 bases that match TRBD1. Trimming at V came to 0 bases and at J to 4 bases, leaving 5 bases not matched to a gene. This CDR3 comprises 15 residues. Germline-derived CDR1 and CDR2 are KGHSH and LQKENI. The CDR3 nucleotides read TGTGCCAGCTCACCACCGGAACAGGGGCTCTATGGCTACACCTTC. It specifies CASSPPEQGLYGYTF.

The CDR3 protein is CASSVTGTVAAGNTIYF. CDR3 bases: TGTGCCAGCAGCGTGACCGGGACAGTGGCGGCTGGAAACACCATATATTTT. The chain links TRBV9 to TRBJ1-3, with TRBD1 matching 7 bases. After removal of 2 bases from V and 2 bases from J, the junction contained 10 bases not matched to a gene. Germline V gives CDR1 SGDLS, CDR2 YYNGEE. This CDR3 spans 17 amino acids.

The gene calls are TRBV5-5 and TRBJ2-3, with a weak D call TRBD2 (6 bases). There are 17 residues in the CDR3. Per germline, CDR1 SGHKS and CDR2 YYEKEE (reference sequence). V was trimmed by 0 bases and J by 3 bases, leaving 17 bases between them. CDR3 coding DNA: TGTGCCAGCAGCTTGGCCCTGACCCGCCGGGAGACAGATACGCAGTATTTT. Translation gives CASSLALTRRETDTQYF.